Given below is one TCR beta chain in context. V was clipped by 3 bases and J by 3 bases, with 18 bases between them. Germline CDR1 reads GTSNPN; CDR2 reads SVGIG (reference sequence). The CDR3 has 15 residues. This sample is drawn from a study of blood T cell repertoires in COVID-19. Produced via immunoSEQ multiplex PCR; TCRdb's table is partial and in-frame only. This repertoire shows 250,000 to 350,000 clones, around 86% found once; its top ten account for around 1.5%. This receptor was taken from a woman in her forties or fifties with acute or convalescent COVID-19. The sample comprised peripheral blood. The chain couples TRBV30 to TRBJ2-7; D remains ambiguous. CDR3 coding DNA: TGTGCCTGGAGCTCCCCCAGGAAAGAAGGCTACGAGCAGTACTTC. It is translated as CAWSSPRKEGYEQYF.